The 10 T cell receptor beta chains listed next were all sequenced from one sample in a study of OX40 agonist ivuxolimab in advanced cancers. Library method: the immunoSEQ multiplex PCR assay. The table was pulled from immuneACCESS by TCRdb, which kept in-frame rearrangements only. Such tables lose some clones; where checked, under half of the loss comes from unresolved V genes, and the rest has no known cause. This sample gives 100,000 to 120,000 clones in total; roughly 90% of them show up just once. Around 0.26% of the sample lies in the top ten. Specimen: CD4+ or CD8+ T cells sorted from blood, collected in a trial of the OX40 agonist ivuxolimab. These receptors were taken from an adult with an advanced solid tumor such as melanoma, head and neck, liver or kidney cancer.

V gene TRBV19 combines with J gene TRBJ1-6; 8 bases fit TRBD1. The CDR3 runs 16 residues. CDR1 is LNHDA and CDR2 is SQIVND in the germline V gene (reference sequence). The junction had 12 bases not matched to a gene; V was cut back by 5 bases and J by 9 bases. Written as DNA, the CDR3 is TGTGCCAGTAGTCCAAGTCCCGGGACAGGAGGTTCACCCCTCCACTTT. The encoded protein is CASSPSPGTGGSPLHF.

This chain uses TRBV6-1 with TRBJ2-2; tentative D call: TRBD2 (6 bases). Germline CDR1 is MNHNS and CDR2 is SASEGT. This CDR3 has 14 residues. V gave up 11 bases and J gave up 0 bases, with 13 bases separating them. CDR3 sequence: CAAGSGANTGELFF. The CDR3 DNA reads TGTGCCGCGGGGAGCGGTGCGAACACCGGGGAGCTGTTTTTT.

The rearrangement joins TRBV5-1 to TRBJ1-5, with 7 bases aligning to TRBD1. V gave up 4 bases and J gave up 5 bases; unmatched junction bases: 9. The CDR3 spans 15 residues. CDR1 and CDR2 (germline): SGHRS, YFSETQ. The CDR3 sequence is CASSPGQNKDQPQHF. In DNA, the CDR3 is TGCGCCAGCAGCCCGGGACAGAATAAGGATCAGCCCCAGCATTTT.

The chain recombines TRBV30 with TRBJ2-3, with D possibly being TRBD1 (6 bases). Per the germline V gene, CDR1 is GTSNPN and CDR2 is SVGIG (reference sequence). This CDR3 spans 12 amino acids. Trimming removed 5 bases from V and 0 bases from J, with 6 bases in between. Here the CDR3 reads CAWGQSTDTQYF. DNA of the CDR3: TGTGCCTGGGGACAGAGCACAGATACGCAGTATTTT.

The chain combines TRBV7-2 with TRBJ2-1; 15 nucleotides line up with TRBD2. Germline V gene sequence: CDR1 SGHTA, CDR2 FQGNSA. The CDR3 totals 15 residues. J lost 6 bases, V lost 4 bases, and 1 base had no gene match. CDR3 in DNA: TGTGCCAGCAGCTGGACTAGCGGGGGGGTCAATGAGCAGTTCTTC. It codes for CASSWTSGGVNEQFF.

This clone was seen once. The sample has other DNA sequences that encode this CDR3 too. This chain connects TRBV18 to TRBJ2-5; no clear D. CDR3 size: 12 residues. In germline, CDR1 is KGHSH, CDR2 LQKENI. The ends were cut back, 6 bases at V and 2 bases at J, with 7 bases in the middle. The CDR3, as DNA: TGTGCCAGCTCCCCCCCACAAGAGACCCAGTACTTC. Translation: CASSPPQETQYF.

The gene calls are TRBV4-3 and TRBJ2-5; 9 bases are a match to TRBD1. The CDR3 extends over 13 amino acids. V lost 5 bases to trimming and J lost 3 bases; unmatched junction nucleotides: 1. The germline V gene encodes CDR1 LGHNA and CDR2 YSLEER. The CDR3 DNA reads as TGCGCCAGCAGCGGACAGGGGAAAGAGACCCAGTACTTC. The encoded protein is CASSGQGKETQYF.

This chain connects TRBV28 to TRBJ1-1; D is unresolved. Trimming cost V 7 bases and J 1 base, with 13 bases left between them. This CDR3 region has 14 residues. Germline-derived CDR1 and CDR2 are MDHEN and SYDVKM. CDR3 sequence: CASNPLGENTEAFF. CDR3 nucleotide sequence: TGTGCCAGCAACCCTTTAGGAGAGAACACTGAAGCTTTCTTT. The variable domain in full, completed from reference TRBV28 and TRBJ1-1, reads DVKVTQSSRYLVKRTGEKVFLECVQDMDHENMFWYRQDPGLGLRLIYFSYDVKMKEKGDIPEGYSVSREKKERFSLILESASTNQTSMYLCASNPLGENTEAFFGQGTRLTVV.

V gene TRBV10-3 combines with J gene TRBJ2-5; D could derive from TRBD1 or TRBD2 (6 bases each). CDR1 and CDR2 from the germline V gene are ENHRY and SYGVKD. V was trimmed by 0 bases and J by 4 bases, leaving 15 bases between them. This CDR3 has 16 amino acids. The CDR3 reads CAISESSGAGGETQYF. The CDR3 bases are TGTGCCATCAGTGAGTCATCGGGGGCAGGAGGAGAGACCCAGTACTTC.

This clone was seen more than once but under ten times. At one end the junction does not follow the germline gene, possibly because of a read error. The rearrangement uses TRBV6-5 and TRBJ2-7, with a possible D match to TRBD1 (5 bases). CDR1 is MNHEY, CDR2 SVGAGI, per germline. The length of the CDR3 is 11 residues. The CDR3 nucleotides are TGTGCCAGCAGTTACTCCAGGGTAGAAGGGTTC. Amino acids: CASSYSRVEGF.